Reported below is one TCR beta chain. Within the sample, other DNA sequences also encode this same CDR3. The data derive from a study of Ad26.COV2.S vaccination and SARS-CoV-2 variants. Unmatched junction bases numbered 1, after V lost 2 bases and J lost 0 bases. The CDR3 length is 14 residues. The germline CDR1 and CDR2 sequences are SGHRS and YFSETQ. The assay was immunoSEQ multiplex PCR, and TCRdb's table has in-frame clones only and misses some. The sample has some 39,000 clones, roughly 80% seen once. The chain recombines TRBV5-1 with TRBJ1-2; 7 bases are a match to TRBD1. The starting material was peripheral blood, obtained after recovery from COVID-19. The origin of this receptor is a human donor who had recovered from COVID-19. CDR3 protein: CASSLGTANYGYTF. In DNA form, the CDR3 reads TGCGCCAGCAGCTTAGGGACAGCTAACTATGGCTACACCTTC.